These T cell receptor beta chains were read from a single sample in a study of PD-L1 blockade in urothelial cancer. Assay used: immunoSEQ multiplex PCR; TCRdb lists only in-frame clones, some missing. The data show tens of thousands of clones, 80% to 85% seen once. Here the sequenced sample was PBMCs, taken around atezolizumab (anti-PD-L1) treatment. The receptors come from a woman in her 70s with urothelial cancer. Both conserved end residues are part of each CDR3. D genes are given only for firm matches. The size field is filled for only some rows; it gives once, few, many or a size class.

D,size,V,J,CDR3,DNA
TRBD1,.,TRBV28,TRBJ2-7,CASSPVGQGGYYEQYF,TGTGCCAGCAGTCCCGTCGGACAGGGTGGATACTACGAGCAGTACTTC
.,.,TRBV7-2,TRBJ1-1,CASSLTVIGTEAFF,TGTGCCAGCAGCTTAACCGTGATCGGCACTGAAGCTTTCTTT
.,.,TRBV5-4,TRBJ2-1,CASSPRGGGSYNEQFF,TGTGCCAGCAGCCCCAGGGGCGGAGGTTCCTACAATGAGCAGTTCTTC
.,.,TRBV5-1,TRBJ2-7,CASSLGQGIHEQYF,TGCGCCAGCAGCTTGGGGCAGGGGATCCACGAGCAGTACTTC
TRBD1,.,TRBV10-3,TRBJ1-2,CAIRPGQGVYGYTF,TGTGCCATCAGGCCGGGACAGGGGGTTTATGGCTACACCTTC
TRBD1,.,TRBV7-2,TRBJ1-1,CASSADRGEAFF,TGTGCCAGCAGCGCCGACAGGGGTGAAGCTTTCTTT
TRBD1,.,TRBV15,TRBJ1-2,CATSRDYDRGNGYTF,TGTGCCACCAGCAGAGATTATGACAGGGGGAATGGCTACACCTTC
TRBD1,.,TRBV6-6,TRBJ1-4,CASRRRQGMREKLFF,TGTGCCAGCAGACGAAGACAGGGGATGAGGGAAAAACTGTTTTTT
TRBD2,.,TRBV9,TRBJ2-3,CASSVVGEGTDTQYF,TGTGCCAGCAGCGTAGTAGGGGAGGGGACAGATACGCAGTATTTT
TRBD2,.,TRBV29-1,TRBJ2-7,CSVGTSASYEQYF,TGCAGCGTTGGGACTAGCGCCTCCTACGAGCAGTACTTC
TRBD1,.,TRBV29-1,TRBJ2-3,CSVGQGFRGDTQYF,TGCAGCGTTGGACAGGGGTTTCGTGGAGATACGCAGTATTTT
TRBD1,.,TRBV29-1,TRBJ2-5,CSAARTGGIETQYF,TGCAGCGCCGCACGGACAGGGGGCATCGAGACCCAGTACTTC
TRBD1,.,TRBV2,TRBJ2-7,CASSEARGQGNEQYF,TGTGCCAGCAGTGAAGCGCGGGGACAGGGTAACGAGCAGTACTTC
.,.,TRBV15,TRBJ1-3,CATTSFQSGNTIYF,TGTGCCACCACCTCTTTCCAGTCTGGAAACACCATATATTTT
.,.,TRBV4-3,TRBJ1-5,CASRKDTYSNQPQHF,TGCGCCAGCAGGAAAGACACTTATAGCAATCAGCCCCAGCATTTT
TRBD1,.,TRBV20-1,TRBJ1-1,CSARDRGLAFF,TGCAGTGCTAGAGATAGGGGGCTGGCTTTCTTT
TRBD1,.,TRBV5-1,TRBJ1-6,CASSGWTGRESPLHF,TGCGCCAGCAGCGGATGGACAGGACGCGAGTCACCCCTCCACTTT
.,.,TRBV10-3,TRBJ1-4,CAISLARAGEGKLFF,TGTGCCATCAGTCTCGCCCGGGCGGGCGAAGGAAAACTGTTTTTT
.,few,TRBV7-2,TRBJ2-3,CASSFAGVDTQYF,TGTGCCAGCAGCTTCGCCGGGGTAGATACGCAGTATTTT
.,few,TRBV7-9,TRBJ1-2,CASSLGQPNYGYTF,TGTGCCAGCAGCCTAGGACAGCCTAACTATGGCTACACCTTC
TRBD2,.,TRBV13,TRBJ2-1,CASSPELRASGGGYNEQFF,TGTGCCAGCAGCCCCGAACTCCGGGCTAGCGGGGGGGGTTACAATGAGCAGTTCTTC
TRBD1,few,TRBV18,TRBJ1-1,CASSWGQGADTEAFF,TGTGCCAGCTCATGGGGACAGGGGGCGGACACTGAAGCTTTCTTT
TRBD1,.,TRBV7-9,TRBJ2-1,CASSLGGGRGLSWEQFF,TGTGCCAGCAGCTTAGGGGGCGGCAGGGGGCTTTCTTGGGAGCAGTTCTTC
.,.,TRBV6-1,TRBJ1-5,CASQGLVVGNQPQHF,TGTGCCAGCCAGGGGTTAGTGGTTGGCAATCAGCCCCAGCATTTT
TRBD1,.,TRBV11-2,TRBJ2-5,CASSSTGYETQYF,TGTGCCAGCAGCTCGACAGGGTACGAGACCCAGTACTTC
TRBD1,.,TRBV5-4,TRBJ2-5,CASSYGQVLYQETQYF,TGTGCCAGCAGTTACGGACAGGTTCTATACCAAGAGACCCAGTACTTC
.,.,TRBV5-4,TRBJ2-1,CASSWMQGSVSYNEQFF,TGTGCCAGCAGCTGGATGCAGGGATCGGTTTCCTACAATGAGCAGTTCTTC
.,.,TRBV27,TRBJ2-5,CASSQRGSQETQYF,TGTGCCAGCAGCCAGCGAGGCTCTCAAGAGACCCAGTACTTC
.,.,TRBV19,TRBJ2-1,CASSTLGGNEQFF,TGTGCCAGTAGTACCCTAGGGGGAAATGAGCAGTTCTTC
.,.,TRBV21-1,TRBJ1-4,CASSKDSATNEKLFF,TGTGCCAGCAGCAAAGATTCTGCAACTAATGAAAAACTGTTTTTT
TRBD1,.,TRBV7-6,TRBJ2-7,CASSLGDSSYEQYF,TGTGCCAGCAGCTTAGGGGACAGCTCCTACGAGCAGTACTTC
TRBD2,.,TRBV2,TRBJ2-5,CASSDASGGASETQYF,TGTGCCAGCAGTGACGCTAGCGGGGGGGCGTCGGAGACCCAGTACTTC
.,.,TRBV6-5,TRBJ2-2,CASSYSSGNTGELFF,TGTGCCAGCAGTTACTCGTCGGGGAACACCGGGGAGCTGTTTTTT
TRBD2,once,TRBV4-1,TRBJ2-1,CASSQAGVLAGAPHEQFF,TGCGCCAGCAGCCAAGCTGGGGTACTAGCGGGAGCCCCCCATGAGCAGTTCTTC
TRBD1,.,TRBV18,TRBJ2-7,CASSPSRTGGYEQYF,TGTGCCAGCTCACCATCCAGGACAGGGGGGTACGAGCAGTACTTC
.,.,TRBV28,TRBJ2-3,CASSSGEADTQYF,TGTGCCAGCAGTTCGGGGGAGGCAGATACGCAGTATTTT
TRBD1,.,TRBV29-1,TRBJ1-4,CSVQGGSPTTNEKLFF,TGCAGCGTTCAGGGGGGAAGCCCGACAACTAATGAAAAACTGTTTTTT
TRBD1,few,TRBV30,TRBJ1-1,CAGRQGETEAFF,TGTGCCGGTCGACAGGGGGAAACTGAAGCTTTCTTT
TRBD1,.,TRBV15,TRBJ1-1,CATSSPGTGVGAFF,TGTGCCACCAGCAGCCCCGGGACAGGGGTCGGCGCTTTCTTT
.,few,TRBV4-2,TRBJ1-1,CASSQDKGGQTEAFF,TGTGCCAGCAGCCAAGATAAGGGAGGGCAGACTGAAGCTTTCTTT
.,few,TRBV7-9,TRBJ1-1,CASSLGRGTRAFF,TGTGCCAGCAGCCTCGGGAGGGGGACAAGGGCTTTCTTT
TRBD1,once,TRBV28,TRBJ1-4,CASSKRNLPRQGYPGKLFF,TGTGCCAGCAGCAAAAGAAATCTACCCAGACAGGGCTATCCAGGAAAACTGTTTTTT
.,.,TRBV10-3,TRBJ2-5,CAISPEGDETQYF,TGTGCCATCAGCCCTGAGGGGGACGAGACCCAGTACTTC
.,.,TRBV5-1,TRBJ2-7,CASSFSSPYEQYF,TGCGCCAGCAGCTTCTCGTCTCCCTACGAGCAGTACTTC
.,.,TRBV7-9,TRBJ2-5,CASSPGEQETQYF,TGTGCCAGCAGCCCCGGGGAGCAAGAGACCCAGTACTTC
TRBD1,.,TRBV7-8,TRBJ1-1,CASSLRQGMNTEAFF,TGTGCCAGCAGCTTACGACAGGGCATGAACACTGAAGCTTTCTTT
.,.,TRBV29-1,TRBJ2-5,CSVVVLGRTQYF,TGCAGCGTGGTGGTGCTAGGAAGGACCCAGTACTTC
TRBD2,.,TRBV9,TRBJ2-3,CASSAGTSLTDTQYF,TGTGCCAGCAGCGCCGGGACTAGCCTCACAGATACGCAGTATTTT
TRBD1,few,TRBV29-1,TRBJ1-1,CSVRQGDTEAFF,TGCAGCGTAAGACAGGGGGACACTGAAGCTTTCTTT
TRBD1,.,TRBV7-9,TRBJ1-1,CASSLEATGGTEAFF,TGTGCCAGCAGCTTAGAGGCGACAGGGGGAACTGAAGCTTTCTTT
.,once,TRBV6-6,TRBJ2-7,CASSYQGISYEQYF,TGTGCCAGCAGTTACCAGGGTATCTCCTACGAGCAGTACTTC
TRBD1,.,TRBV7-2,TRBJ1-2,CASSPGTAYGYTF,TGTGCCAGCAGCCCTGGGACAGCCTATGGCTACACCTTC
TRBD1,.,TRBV5-1,TRBJ1-1,CASSLRPGGRLTEAFF,TGCGCCAGCAGCTTACGTCCAGGGGGTCGTCTCACTGAAGCTTTCTTT
TRBD1,.,TRBV6-5,TRBJ2-7,CASRRGRTGGQYF,TGTGCCAGCAGGAGGGGGAGGACAGGGGGGCAGTACTTC
.,.,TRBV9,TRBJ1-1,CASSPDSGEHTEAFF,TGTGCCAGCAGCCCAGACTCAGGGGAACACACTGAAGCTTTCTTT
.,.,TRBV6-6,TRBJ2-5,CASRPWVGGTQYF,TGTGCCAGCAGGCCGTGGGTCGGGGGGACCCAGTACTTC